The 8 T cell receptor beta chains presented below share a single source sample, sequenced in a study of glioma-infiltrating T cells. The iRepertoire nested amplicon-rescue multiplex PCR amplified TCR alpha and beta CDR3s from RNA. Each CDR3 protein gets one entry after TCRdb re-called the multiplex PCR reads with MiXCR. The sample has 150,000 to 200,000 distinct CDR3 sequences; more than 35% are singletons. Material: glioma tissue, nonneoplastic brain tissue, or PBMCs (not recorded which). Receptor source: a human donor with low-grade glioma or glioblastoma, undergoing nonglioma brain surgery, or in good health (not recorded which).

A few counts support this clonotype. V usage is TRBV4-2 and J usage is TRBJ1-1, with D uncertain. The CDR3 contains 15 residues. CDR1 is LGHNA, CDR2 YNFKEQ, per germline. V was shortened by 3 bases and J by 0 bases, with 11 bases between the two germline ends. The CDR3 region is CASSQPVVMNTEAFF. DNA of the CDR3: TGTGCCAGCAGCCAGCCCGTGGTCATGAACACTGAAGCTTTCTTT.

Remarks on this clonotype: One junction end disagrees with the germline gene, perhaps due to a read error. The chain uses TRBV20-1 and TRBJ2-3, with 11 bases lining up with TRBD2. The CDR3 has 14 amino acids. CDR1 is DFQATT, CDR2 SNEGSKA, per germline (reference sequence). CDR3 coding DNA: TGCAGTGTTCCGGGACTAGCGGAGCCAGATAAGCAGTATTTT. Translating it yields CSVPGLAEPDKQYF.

This clonotype has only a few counts. The genes are TRBV19 and TRBJ2-1, with TRBD2 matching 10 bases. Unmatched junction bases numbered 2, after V lost 2 bases and J lost 1 base. Germline assignment: CDR1 LNHDA and CDR2 SQIVND (reference sequence). This CDR3 region has 16 residues. The CDR3 spells CASSIPGLASYNEQFF. CDR3 bases: TGTGCCAGTAGTATACCGGGACTAGCGTCCTACAATGAGCAGTTCTTC.

Regarding this clonotype: At one end, the junction sequence differs from germline, possibly due to a read error. The rearrangement links TRBV7-9 to TRBJ2-1; D unclear. The CDR3 is 15 amino acids. Germline-derived CDR1 and CDR2 are SEHNR and FQNEAQ (reference sequence). CDR3 protein: CASSLTAVTYDEQFF. The CDR3 DNA sequence: TGTGCCAGCAGCTTAACGGCAGTCACCTACGATGAGCAGTTCTTC.

Concerning this clonotype: One end of the junction is discordant with germline, which a read error may explain. The chain links TRBV18 to TRBJ2-2, with 7 bases lining up with TRBD2. The CDR3 covers 17 residues. Germline V gives CDR1 KGHSH, CDR2 LQKENI. This CDR3 is CASSPLPSGPNTGDLFF. CDR3 DNA sequence: TGTGCCAGCTCACCATTACCTAGCGGACCAAACACCGGGGACCTGTTTTTT.

Notes on this clonotype: A read error is possible here, since a much larger clone lies one base away. This chain links TRBV18 with TRBJ1-1; no reliable D call. Trimming shortened V by 2 bases and J by 3 bases, and 7 bases separated the two germline ends. The V gene's germline CDR1 is KGHSH and CDR2 LQKENI. This CDR3 is built from 13 residues. The CDR3 is CASSPAVDTEAFF. CDR3 bases: TGTGCCAGCTCACCAGCAGTGGACACTGAAGCTTTCTTT. The full variable domain, rest sourced from reference TRBV18 and TRBJ1-1, is NAGVMQNPRHLVRRRGQEARLRCSPMKGHSHVYWYRQLPEEGLKFMVYLQKENIIDESGMPKERFSAEFPKEGPSILRIQQVVRGDSAAYFCASSPAVDTEAFFGQGTRLTVV.

Ten or more counts support this clonotype. The V call is TRBV19, the J call TRBJ1-5, with TRBD1 as a possible D gene (6 bases). The germline V gene encodes CDR1 LNHDA and CDR2 SQIVND (reference sequence). Trimming stripped 5 bases from V and 0 bases from J, with 17 bases between. This CDR3 spans 17 amino acids. The CDR3: CASSDTGTPYSNQPQHF. CDR3 bases: TGTGCCAGTAGTGACACCGGGACACCCTATAGCAATCAGCCCCAGCATTTT.

The chain uses TRBV4-1 and TRBJ2-5; 8 bases are shared with TRBD1. CDR3 size: 17 residues. Germline assignment: CDR1 MGHRA and CDR2 YSYEKL. V dropped 0 bases and J dropped 4; count of bases not matched to a gene: 10. The chain's CDR3 is CASSQDLGRGLRETQYF. CDR3 bases: TGCGCCAGCAGCCAAGATCTGGGCAGGGGGCTGCGAGAGACCCAGTACTTC.